The clone carrying this T cell receptor beta chain was found many times. Amplification from RNA transcripts yielded the TCR beta CDR3 regions. An opening RT-PCR round employed HTBI primers and preceded a second-round multiplex PCR. One entry per CDR3 protein, called by TCRdb with MiXCR from the multiplex PCR reads. Of some 360,000 distinct CDR3 sequences listed, roughly 17% were seen once; the top ten hold 2% to 2.5%. The data were taken from a study of Graves' ophthalmopathy and Graves' hyperthyroidism. CDR1 and CDR2 from the germline V gene are DFQATT and SNEGSKA (reference sequence). The CDR3 sequence is 13 residues long. Trimming took 4 bases from V and 7 from J; bases not matched to a gene: 3.

This chain joins TRBV20-1 and TRBJ1-5; 11 nucleotides match TRBD1. The sequence was collected from an adult woman with stable Graves' hyperthyroidism. Sequencing used peripheral blood. The CDR3 loop reads CSAKGQGGQPQHF. CDR3 in DNA: TGCAGTGCTAAGGGACAGGGGGGGCAGCCCCAGCATTTT.